The clone carrying this T cell receptor beta chain was observed a handful of times. The antigen is not known. Germline CDR1 MNHEY, CDR2 SVGAGI. This CDR3 is 12 amino acids long. V lost 4 bases and J 9 bases, leaving 10 bases between the germline ends. Alongside a J-beta primer mix, a sample-barcoded 5' primer served in a second PCR lasting about 7 to 12 cycles. TCRdb reanalysed the 5' RACE reads using MiXCR and keeps one entry per CDR3 protein. The sample includes approximately 700,000 distinct CDR3 sequences, about 32% of them seen just once. This specimen belongs to a study of blood T cells in healthy people across ages. Overall study results and limits: Relative to aged donors, long-lived donors carried more naive CD4+ cells and displayed higher diversity.

The clonotype originates from a woman over 75 in good health. V is TRBV6-5 and J is TRBJ2-1; D remains ambiguous. Sequencing input: blood. The CDR3 DNA is TGTGCCAGCAGTTCCGTTAAGGGTGAGCAGTTCTTC. This codes for CASSSVKGEQFF.